Below, 13 T cell receptor beta chains from the same sample are listed, as sequenced in a study of shared clonotypes between healthy human individuals. Here immunoSEQ multiplex PCR was the method, and the copy in TCRdb shows in-frame clones only, minus some. The profile shows 500,000 to 550,000 clones, 90% to 96% of them singletons. Specimen: naive CD4+ T cells sorted from blood. Indicated subset: CD45RA+ positively selected. The source is a woman aged 30 to 39 in good health.

This chain joins TRBV20-1 and TRBJ2-7; D is unclear. V lost 3 bases, J lost 3 bases, and 6 bases lay in between. The CDR3 covers 11 residues. CDR1 DFQATT and CDR2 SNEGSKA come from the germline V gene (reference sequence). CDR3: CSASEDYEQYF. Written as DNA, the CDR3 is TGCAGTGCTAGCGAGGACTACGAGCAGTACTTC.

V and J are TRBV28 and TRBJ1-2, with D perhaps matching TRBD1 (5 bases). Per germline, CDR1 MDHEN and CDR2 SYDVKM. With 6 bases removed from V and 8 bases from J, the gap between germline ends came to 19 bases. The CDR3 length is 14 residues. The chain's CDR3 is CASSLRQSPRGYTF. The CDR3, as DNA: TGTGCCAGCAGCCTTAGACAGTCCCCGCGGGGCTACACCTTC.

The CDR3 sequence is CSVGHGTSGIGETQYF. Here the CDR3 DNA reads TGCAGCGTTGGACACGGGACTAGCGGGATAGGGGAGACCCAGTACTTC. The chain combines TRBV29-1 with TRBJ2-5; 13 bases fit TRBD2. Germline V gene lookup returns CDR1 SQVTM and CDR2 ANQGSEA. V shed 4 bases and J 5 bases; nucleotides not matched to a gene: 10. The CDR3 runs 16 residues.

The rearrangement joins TRBV28 to TRBJ2-7; 7 bases match TRBD1. The V gene's germline CDR1 is MDHEN and CDR2 SYDVKM. V shed 7 bases, J shed 3 bases, and the junction held 9 bases outside the gene matches. The CDR3 consists of 14 residues. This chain's CDR3 is CASNSGTDLYEQYF. The CDR3 DNA reads as TGTGCCAGCAATTCCGGGACAGACCTCTACGAGCAGTACTTC.

The V gene is TRBV7-2, the J gene TRBJ2-1; TRBD2 agrees at 11 bases. V gave up 6 bases and J gave up 5 bases; unmatched junction bases: 3. The CDR3 is made up of 14 amino acids. CDR1 SGHTA and CDR2 FQGNSA come from the germline V gene. Here the CDR3 reads CASSRGLADNEQFF. CDR3 nucleotide sequence: TGTGCCAGCAGTAGGGGACTAGCGGACAATGAGCAGTTCTTC. The variable domain in full, completed from reference TRBV7-2 and TRBJ2-1, reads GAGVSQSPSNKVTEKGKDVELRCDPISGHTALYWYRQSLGQGLEFLIYFQGNSAPDKSGLPSDRFSAERTGGSVSTLTIQRTQQEDSAVYLCASSRGLADNEQFFGPGTRLTVL.

The chain's CDR3 is CATSRVLAEVYNEQFF. For the CDR3, the DNA is TGTGCCACCAGCAGAGTTCTAGCGGAAGTCTACAATGAGCAGTTCTTC. This chain links TRBV15 with TRBJ2-1; TRBD2 matches at 7 bases. V lost 1 base to trimming and J lost 3 bases; unmatched junction nucleotides: 6. Germline CDR1 and CDR2: LNHNV and YYDKDF (reference sequence). The CDR3 contains 16 residues.

V is TRBV19 and J is TRBJ1-2; possibly TRBD1 for D (5 bases). The CDR3 extends over 15 amino acids. Between the trimmed V and J ends, which lost 10 bases and 5 bases, there was a span of 23 bases. Per the germline V gene, CDR1 is LNHDA and CDR2 is SQIVND (reference sequence). CDR3 sequence (DNA): TGTGCCACGCGGGCAGGGAGCCTATATGCGTATGGCTACACCTTC. Its protein product is CATRAGSLYAYGYTF.

This clone appeared a single time. The chain links TRBV18 to TRBJ2-2; TRBD2 matches 7 bases. Trimming cost V 6 bases and J 8 bases; bases outside gene matches: 9. The CDR3 totals 14 residues. Germline values: CDR1 KGHSH, CDR2 LQKENI. The CDR3, as DNA: TGTGCCAGCTCGCCGGGTAGCGGGCGAGGGGAGCTGTTTTTT. Translation: CASSPGSGRGELFF.

The chain combines TRBV21-1 with TRBJ2-3. TRBV21-1 is noted as a pseudogene. The CDR3 sequence is 16 residues long. CDR3 bases: TGTGCCAGCAGCCAAGAGGGATTAGTTAGCACAGATACGCAGTATTTT. Its translation: CASSQEGLVSTDTQYF.

The chain couples TRBV13 to TRBJ2-1, with D perhaps TRBD1 or TRBD2 (6 bases each). Germline values: CDR1 PRHDT, CDR2 FYEKMQ (reference sequence). The CDR3 loop spans 15 amino acids. The V gene lost 2 bases and the J gene lost 10 bases, with 18 bases spanning the gap. DNA for the CDR3: TGTGCCAGCAGCTTAATACGGAGGGGGTCGGTCGAGCAGTTCTTC. Translation gives CASSLIRRGSVEQFF.

V usage is TRBV19 and J usage is TRBJ1-5; D is unclear. The CDR3 loop spans 16 amino acids. Germline loops: CDR1 LNHDA, CDR2 SQIVND (reference sequence). The germline V and J ends were trimmed by 3 bases and 0 bases, with 12 bases remaining between them. The CDR3 DNA reads as TGTGCCAGTAGTATGGCAGGTCGCGATAGCAATCAGCCCCAGCATTTT. This sequence encodes CASSMAGRDSNQPQHF.

The rearrangement uses TRBV15 and TRBJ1-2; tentative D call: TRBD1 (6 bases). The length of the CDR3 is 13 residues. From germline, CDR1 is LNHNV and CDR2 YYDKDF (reference sequence). V lost 1 base and J lost 6, with 9 bases in between. The CDR3 coding sequence is TGTGCCACCAGCAGAGTGGGGGGCGATGGCTACACCTTC. Its translation: CATSRVGGDGYTF. Together with reference TRBV15 and TRBJ1-2, the CDR3 gives the full variable domain: DAMVIQNPRYQVTQFGKPVTLSCSQTLNHNVMYWYQQKSSQAPKLLFHYYDKDFNNEADTPDNFQSRRPNTSFCFLDIRSPGLGDTAMYLCATSRVGGDGYTFGSGTRLTVV.

The genes are TRBV19 and TRBJ1-1; tentatively, D is TRBD1 (5 bases). In germline, CDR1 is LNHDA, CDR2 SQIVND (reference sequence). This CDR3 has 14 amino acids. V was cut by 7 bases and J by 4 bases, with 16 bases left in between. The CDR3 bases are TGTGCCAGTACTCTAGCGGGGCCTGCCACTGAAGCTTTCTTT. Protein product: CASTLAGPATEAFF. Together with reference TRBV19 and TRBJ1-1, the CDR3 gives the full variable domain: DGGITQSPKYLFRKEGQNVTLSCEQNLNHDAMYWYRQDPGQGLRLIYYSQIVNDFQKGDIAEGYSVSREKKESFPLTVTSAQKNPTAFYLCASTLAGPATEAFFGQGTRLTVV.